The rows below give T cell receptor beta chains drawn from one sample of a study of identical twins. TCRdb passed the 5' RACE reads through MiXCR, listing each CDR3 protein once. The repertoire holds 250,000 or so distinct CDR3 sequences, with approximately 11% as singletons. These sequences were also reported in another study, on yellow fever vaccine responses in identical twins.

Sample: memory (CD45RO+) T cells sorted from blood. These receptors were taken from a woman aged 18-29 years in good health. Both conserved end residues are part of each CDR3. Fields, in order: V gene, clone size, D gene, J gene, CDR3 protein, CDR3 DNA. D genes are given only for firm matches. Clone size is stated in some rows and not others, as once, few, many or a class when expanded.

v_gene: TRBV20-1; abundance: NA; d_gene: NA; j_gene: TRBJ2-3; CDR3aa: CSARDPRGGDTQYF; CDR3nt: TGCAGTGCTAGAGATCCCAGGGGGGGAGATACGCAGTATTTT
v_gene: TRBV29-1; abundance: NA; d_gene: NA; j_gene: TRBJ2-1; CDR3aa: CSVSENEQFF; CDR3nt: TGCAGCGTTTCTGAGAATGAGCAGTTCTTC
v_gene: TRBV12-3/TRBV12-4; abundance: NA; d_gene: NA; j_gene: TRBJ1-6; CDR3aa: CASSPRTFQSPLHF; CDR3nt: TGTGCCAGCAGTCCCCGGACGTTTCAATCACCCCTCCACTTT
v_gene: TRBV6-1; abundance: few; d_gene: NA; j_gene: TRBJ1-5; CDR3aa: CASSTTQPQHF; CDR3nt: TGTGCCAGCTCGACAACTCAGCCCCAGCATTTT
v_gene: TRBV7-2; abundance: NA; d_gene: NA; j_gene: TRBJ1-5; CDR3aa: CASSFGDRNQPQHF; CDR3nt: TGTGCCAGCAGCTTTGGTGACAGAAATCAGCCCCAGCATTTT
v_gene: TRBV4-2; abundance: NA; d_gene: NA; j_gene: TRBJ2-3; CDR3aa: CASSRRRDPTDTQYF; CDR3nt: TGTGCCAGCAGCCGACGCCGGGACCCCACAGATACGCAGTATTTT
v_gene: TRBV7-9; abundance: many; d_gene: NA; j_gene: TRBJ2-5; CDR3aa: CASSLAFHQETQYF; CDR3nt: TGTGCCAGCAGCTTAGCCTTCCACCAAGAGACCCAGTACTTC
v_gene: TRBV29-1; abundance: many; d_gene: TRBD2; j_gene: TRBJ2-3; CDR3aa: CSVVGGGRGTDTQYF; CDR3nt: TGCAGCGTTGTGGGGGGGGGGAGAGGGACAGATACGCAGTATTTT
v_gene: TRBV3-1; abundance: few; d_gene: TRBD2; j_gene: TRBJ2-7; CDR3aa: CASSQLIRSSGDSYEQYF; CDR3nt: TGTGCCAGCAGCCAACTAATAAGATCCAGCGGGGACTCCTACGAGCAGTACTTC
v_gene: TRBV29-1; abundance: NA; d_gene: TRBD2; j_gene: TRBJ2-3; CDR3aa: CSATGTSAVRDTQYF; CDR3nt: TGCAGCGCAACCGGGACTAGCGCCGTCAGAGATACGCAGTATTTT
v_gene: TRBV15; abundance: many; d_gene: NA; j_gene: TRBJ1-2; CDR3aa: CATALGKASDGYTF; CDR3nt: TGTGCCACCGCCCTCGGGAAAGCGTCCGATGGCTACACCTTC
v_gene: TRBV20-1; abundance: NA; d_gene: NA; j_gene: TRBJ2-3; CDR3aa: CSARPPGMDTQYF; CDR3nt: TGCAGTGCTAGACCCCCGGGGATGGATACGCAGTATTTT
v_gene: TRBV6-5; abundance: NA; d_gene: NA; j_gene: TRBJ2-7; CDR3aa: CASSLSGTYEQYF; CDR3nt: TGTGCCAGCAGTTTAAGCGGTACCTACGAGCAGTACTTC
v_gene: TRBV5-6; abundance: NA; d_gene: NA; j_gene: TRBJ2-3; CDR3aa: CASSGTFGDTYTDTQYF; CDR3nt: TGTGCCAGCAGCGGGACTTTTGGGGACACTTACACAGATACGCAGTATTTT
v_gene: TRBV28; abundance: once; d_gene: TRBD1; j_gene: TRBJ1-1; CDR3aa: CASRRPGTGTRNTEAFF; CDR3nt: TGTGCCAGCAGACGTCCCGGGACAGGGACGCGGAACACTGAAGCTTTCTTT
v_gene: TRBV6-1; abundance: few; d_gene: NA; j_gene: TRBJ2-7; CDR3aa: CASRRTQEPYEQYF; CDR3nt: TGTGCCAGCAGACGAACACAGGAGCCCTACGAGCAGTACTTC
v_gene: TRBV7-2; abundance: few; d_gene: NA; j_gene: TRBJ2-7; CDR3aa: CASSLSDIYEQYF; CDR3nt: TGTGCCAGCAGCTTATCTGATATCTACGAGCAGTACTTC
v_gene: TRBV20-1; abundance: NA; d_gene: TRBD2; j_gene: TRBJ2-1; CDR3aa: CSAEKGTSGSNEQFF; CDR3nt: TGCAGTGCCGAGAAGGGGACTAGCGGGAGTAATGAGCAGTTCTTC
v_gene: TRBV27; abundance: NA; d_gene: NA; j_gene: TRBJ2-3; CDR3aa: CASSVRRGSWDTQYF; CDR3nt: TGTGCCAGCAGTGTACGGCGGGGAAGTTGGGATACGCAGTATTTT
v_gene: TRBV20-1; abundance: few; d_gene: NA; j_gene: TRBJ2-2; CDR3aa: CSAWDQKGNTGELFF; CDR3nt: TGCAGTGCTTGGGACCAGAAGGGAAACACCGGGGAGCTGTTTTTT
v_gene: TRBV28; abundance: few; d_gene: TRBD1; j_gene: TRBJ1-1; CDR3aa: CASRRTGLMNTEAFF; CDR3nt: TGTGCCAGCAGAAGGACAGGGCTTATGAACACTGAAGCTTTCTTT
v_gene: TRBV18; abundance: NA; d_gene: NA; j_gene: TRBJ2-1; CDR3aa: CASSPMGQDYNEQFF; CDR3nt: TGTGCCAGCTCACCCATGGGCCAGGATTACAATGAGCAGTTCTTC
v_gene: TRBV11-2; abundance: NA; d_gene: NA; j_gene: TRBJ2-3; CDR3aa: CASSLRPLRTDTQYF; CDR3nt: TGTGCCAGCAGCTTACGACCCCTACGGACAGATACGCAGTATTTT
v_gene: TRBV24-1; abundance: NA; d_gene: NA; j_gene: TRBJ2-1; CDR3aa: CATKLGYNEQFF; CDR3nt: TGTGCCACCAAGTTGGGGTACAATGAGCAGTTCTTC
v_gene: TRBV28; abundance: few; d_gene: NA; j_gene: TRBJ1-4; CDR3aa: CASSTGPTNEKLFF; CDR3nt: TGTGCCAGCAGTACCGGGCCAACTAATGAAAAACTGTTTTTT
v_gene: TRBV6-4; abundance: few; d_gene: TRBD2; j_gene: TRBJ2-1; CDR3aa: CASSDSVAGGPREQFF; CDR3nt: TGTGCCAGCAGTGACTCGGTGGCGGGGGGGCCTCGGGAGCAGTTCTTC
v_gene: TRBV12-3/TRBV12-4; abundance: many; d_gene: NA; j_gene: TRBJ1-4; CDR3aa: CASSRRQATNEKLFF; CDR3nt: TGTGCCAGCAGCCGGAGACAGGCAACTAATGAAAAACTGTTTTTT
v_gene: TRBV5-1; abundance: NA; d_gene: TRBD2; j_gene: TRBJ2-3; CDR3aa: CASSRRPGAYGGSTDTQYF; CDR3nt: TGCGCCAGCAGCCGCAGGCCGGGCGCATACGGGGGGAGCACAGATACGCAGTATTTT
v_gene: TRBV28; abundance: NA; d_gene: TRBD2; j_gene: TRBJ2-3; CDR3aa: CAEGGRSTDTQYF; CDR3nt: TGTGCCGAGGGCGGGAGGAGCACAGATACGCAGTATTTT
v_gene: TRBV24-1; abundance: many; d_gene: TRBD1; j_gene: TRBJ2-2; CDR3aa: CATSDLGQGTGELFF; CDR3nt: TGTGCCACCAGTGATTTGGGACAGGGCACCGGGGAGCTGTTTTTT
v_gene: TRBV29-1; abundance: NA; d_gene: NA; j_gene: TRBJ2-7; CDR3aa: CSVPNRESYEQYF; CDR3nt: TGCAGCGTTCCTAACAGGGAATCCTACGAGCAGTACTTC
v_gene: TRBV3-1; abundance: NA; d_gene: NA; j_gene: TRBJ2-7; CDR3aa: CASSQVRQGSYEQYF; CDR3nt: TGTGCCAGCAGCCAAGTGAGGCAGGGATCCTACGAGCAGTACTTC
v_gene: TRBV3-1; abundance: few; d_gene: TRBD1; j_gene: TRBJ2-7; CDR3aa: CASSDGTAYEQYF; CDR3nt: TGTGCCAGCAGCGATGGGACAGCCTACGAGCAGTACTTC
v_gene: TRBV13; abundance: NA; d_gene: NA; j_gene: TRBJ2-3; CDR3aa: CASSPTLGSGDTQYF; CDR3nt: TGTGCCAGCAGCCCCACTCTCGGATCGGGAGATACGCAGTATTTT
v_gene: TRBV4-2; abundance: many; d_gene: NA; j_gene: TRBJ2-1; CDR3aa: CASSPLSGGSYNEQFF; CDR3nt: TGTGCCAGCAGCCCCCTTTCTGGCGGTTCCTACAATGAGCAGTTCTTC
v_gene: TRBV20-1; abundance: NA; d_gene: TRBD2; j_gene: TRBJ2-1; CDR3aa: CSAFWTSGISYDEQFF; CDR3nt: TGCAGTGCTTTTTGGACTAGCGGCATTTCCTACGATGAGCAGTTCTTC
v_gene: TRBV20-1; abundance: few; d_gene: NA; j_gene: TRBJ2-1; CDR3aa: CSASPAARGTYNEQFF; CDR3nt: TGCAGTGCTAGTCCGGCAGCCCGAGGAACCTACAATGAGCAGTTCTTC
v_gene: TRBV7-2; abundance: few; d_gene: TRBD2; j_gene: TRBJ2-2; CDR3aa: CASSLAGGHTGELFF; CDR3nt: TGTGCCAGCAGCCTAGCGGGGGGCCACACCGGGGAGCTGTTTTTT
v_gene: TRBV28; abundance: NA; d_gene: TRBD1; j_gene: TRBJ1-2; CDR3aa: CASSWGDSYGYTF; CDR3nt: TGTGCCAGCAGTTGGGGGGACAGCTATGGCTACACCTTC
v_gene: TRBV5-1; abundance: NA; d_gene: NA; j_gene: TRBJ2-7; CDR3aa: CASRNVLAREQYF; CDR3nt: TGCGCCAGCAGAAACGTGTTGGCCCGCGAGCAGTACTTC
v_gene: TRBV20-1; abundance: many; d_gene: TRBD1; j_gene: TRBJ1-3; CDR3aa: CSARPLGGTAAGNTIYF; CDR3nt: TGCAGTGCTAGACCCCTGGGAGGGACAGCGGCTGGAAACACCATATATTTT
v_gene: TRBV28; abundance: NA; d_gene: TRBD1; j_gene: TRBJ1-1; CDR3aa: CASGGQVNTEAFF; CDR3nt: TGTGCCAGCGGGGGACAGGTGAACACTGAAGCTTTCTTT
v_gene: TRBV6-1; abundance: few; d_gene: TRBD2; j_gene: TRBJ2-1; CDR3aa: CASSEAVAGGGPNEQFF; CDR3nt: TGTGCCAGCAGTGAAGCCGTAGCGGGGGGGGGGCCGAATGAGCAGTTCTTC
v_gene: TRBV12-3/TRBV12-4; abundance: NA; d_gene: NA; j_gene: TRBJ2-1; CDR3aa: CASSIDAWEQFF; CDR3nt: TGTGCCAGCAGTATCGACGCATGGGAGCAGTTCTTC
v_gene: TRBV3-1; abundance: few; d_gene: NA; j_gene: TRBJ2-7; CDR3aa: CASSQGQTGEQYF; CDR3nt: TGTGCCAGCAGCCAAGGACAAACCGGCGAGCAGTACTTC
v_gene: TRBV2; abundance: NA; d_gene: NA; j_gene: TRBJ2-1; CDR3aa: CASSEAGVSYNEQFF; CDR3nt: TGTGCCAGCAGTGAAGCGGGAGTGTCCTACAATGAGCAGTTCTTC